This TCR beta chain was captured in a study of technical replicates of blood from a handful of donors. This clone was counted a single time. Germline CDR1 reads SGHDT; CDR2 reads YYEEEE. The CDR3 loop spans 16 amino acids. V lost 0 bases to trimming and J lost 4 bases; unmatched junction nucleotides: 8. Profiled with immunoSEQ multiplex PCR; TCRdb holds only in-frame clones, not every one. The sample has around 98,000 clones, approximately 94% seen once. Material: T cells isolated from PBMCs. The chain links TRBV5-6 to TRBJ2-3; 7 bases line up with TRBD2. This TCR was recovered from a human donor in good health. CDR3 sequence reads: CASSLVGGGPADTQYF. DNA of the CDR3: TGTGCCAGCAGCTTGGTGGGGGGAGGGCCCGCAGATACGCAGTATTTT. Full variable domain (missing parts from reference TRBV5-6 and TRBJ2-3): DAGVTQSPTHLIKTRGQQVTLRCSPKSGHDTVSWYQQALGQGPQFIFQYYEEEERQRGNFPDRFSGHQFPNYSSELNVNALLLGDSALYLCASSLVGGGPADTQYFGPGTRLTVL.